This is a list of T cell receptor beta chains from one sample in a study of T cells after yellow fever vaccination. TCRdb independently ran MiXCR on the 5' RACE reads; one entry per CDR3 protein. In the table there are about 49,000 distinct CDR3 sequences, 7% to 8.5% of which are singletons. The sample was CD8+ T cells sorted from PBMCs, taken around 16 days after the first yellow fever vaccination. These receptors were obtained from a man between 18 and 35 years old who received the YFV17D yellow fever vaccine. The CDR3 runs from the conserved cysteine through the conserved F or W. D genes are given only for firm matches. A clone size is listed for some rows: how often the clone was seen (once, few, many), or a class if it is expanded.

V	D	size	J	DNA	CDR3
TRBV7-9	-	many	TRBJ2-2	TGTGCCAGCAGCCCCTGGGTGACCGGGGAGCTGTTTTTT	CASSPWVTGELFF
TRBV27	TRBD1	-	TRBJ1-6	TGTGCCAGGATTAAGGGACAGACTAATTCACCCCTCCACTTT	CARIKGQTNSPLHF
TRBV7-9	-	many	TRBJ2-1	TGTGCCAGCAGCTTACAACCCTCCCCCGACAATGAGCAGTTCTTC	CASSLQPSPDNEQFF
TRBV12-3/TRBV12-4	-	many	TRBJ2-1	TGTGCCAGCAGTTTTGTCACCGGGGCCGGAGAGCAGTTCTTC	CASSFVTGAGEQFF
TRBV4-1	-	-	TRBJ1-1	TGCGCCAGCAGCCCCCTCGGGGTATTAAACACTGAAGCTTTCTTT	CASSPLGVLNTEAFF
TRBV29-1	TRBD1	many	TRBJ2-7	TGCAGCGTTGAGACAGGGTCCTACGAGCAGTACTTC	CSVETGSYEQYF
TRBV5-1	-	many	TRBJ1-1	TGCGCCAGCAGCTTGGAGGGGAACACTGAAGCTTTCTTT	CASSLEGNTEAFF
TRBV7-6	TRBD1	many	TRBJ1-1	TGTGCCAGCAGCTCCGAACAGGGGGTGAACACTGAAGCTTTCTTT	CASSSEQGVNTEAFF
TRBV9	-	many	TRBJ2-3	TGTGCCAGCAGCGAAACGGGGGCAGATACGCAGTATTTT	CASSETGADTQYF
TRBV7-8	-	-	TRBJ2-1	TGTGCCAGCAGCTTATCAGGGGCCCGGAATGAGCAGTTCTTC	CASSLSGARNEQFF
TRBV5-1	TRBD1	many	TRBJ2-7	TGCGCCAGCAGCTGGGGACAGGGGAGGACCTACGAGCAGTACTTC	CASSWGQGRTYEQYF
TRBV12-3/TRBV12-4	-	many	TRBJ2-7	TGTGCCAGCAGTACCCTTTTGGGAGGACCGAGCGAGCAGTACTTC	CASSTLLGGPSEQYF
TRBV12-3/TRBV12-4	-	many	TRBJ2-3	TGTGCCAGCAGCCGGGAAACTGGCACAGATACGCAGTATTTT	CASSRETGTDTQYF
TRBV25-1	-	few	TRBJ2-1	TGTGCCAGCGACCAGGGGAAGGAGCAGTTCTTC	CASDQGKEQFF
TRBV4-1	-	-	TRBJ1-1	TGCGCCAGCAGCCCCGGGACACTTGAAGCTTTCTTT	CASSPGTLEAFF
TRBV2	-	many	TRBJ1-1	TGTGCCAGCAGTCTAACTAGGGGCGGGGTCACTGAAGCTTTCTTT	CASSLTRGGVTEAFF
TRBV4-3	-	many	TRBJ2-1	TGCGCCAGCAGCCCGAGGTCCGGGCAGAGCTCCTACAATGAGCAGTTCTTC	CASSPRSGQSSYNEQFF
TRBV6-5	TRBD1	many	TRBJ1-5	TGTGCCAGCAGTCCCGGACAGGGCAGGAATCAGCCCCAGCATTTT	CASSPGQGRNQPQHF
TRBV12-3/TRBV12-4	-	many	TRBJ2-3	TGTGCCAGCAGTTTAGCGCCAGGACAGAACACAGATACGCAGTATTTT	CASSLAPGQNTDTQYF
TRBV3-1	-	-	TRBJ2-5	TGTGCCAGCAGCAACCGGGACAATTACCAAGAGATCCAGTACTTC	CASSNRDNYQEIQYF
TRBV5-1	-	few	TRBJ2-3	TGCGCCAGCAGCTTGAGGGGTGCAGATACGCAGTATTTT	CASSLRGADTQYF
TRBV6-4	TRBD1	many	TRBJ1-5	TGTGCCAGCAGTGATGGAGAAATTCGGGACAGGGTTGTTTGGGGGGACTCTCAGCCCCAGCATTTT	CASSDGEIRDRVVWGDSQPQHF
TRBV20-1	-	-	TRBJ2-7	TGCTGTGCTAGAGATGATTTGGAAGGGAAGGGCTACGAGCAGTACTTC	CCARDDLEGKGYEQYF
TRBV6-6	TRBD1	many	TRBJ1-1	TGTGCCAGCACCGGGACAGGGGGCACTGAAGCTTTCTTT	CASTGTGGTEAFF
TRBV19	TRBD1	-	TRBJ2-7	TGTGCCAGTACCCCCGGGACAGGGGTCGGAGAGCAGTACTTC	CASTPGTGVGEQYF
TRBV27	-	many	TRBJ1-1	TGTGCCAGCAGTCCAAAACAGGGCGAGAACACTGAAGCTTTCTTT	CASSPKQGENTEAFF
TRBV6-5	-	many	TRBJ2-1	TGTGCCAGCAGCTATACAGCGCTTAGCTCCTACAATGAGCAGTTCTTC	CASSYTALSSYNEQFF
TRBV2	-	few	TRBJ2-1	TGTGCCAGCAGTGAAGGCCTAGTGAGAATGGAGCAGTTCTTC	CASSEGLVRMEQFF
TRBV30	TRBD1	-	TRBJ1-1	TGTGCCTGGAGTAAACAGGGGACCACTGAAGCTTTCTTT	CAWSKQGTTEAFF
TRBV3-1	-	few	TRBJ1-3	TGTGCCAGCCCCGACGGAGAGTCTGGAAACACCATATATTTT	CASPDGESGNTIYF
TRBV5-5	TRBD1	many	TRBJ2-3	TGTGCCAGCAGCGGAGACAGGGCGAGGTACGGTACGCAGTATTTT	CASSGDRARYGTQYF
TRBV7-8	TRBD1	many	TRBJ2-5	TGTGCCAGCAATTGGGACAGCCAAGAGACCCAGTACTTC	CASNWDSQETQYF
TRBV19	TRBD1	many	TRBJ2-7	TGTGCCAGTAGTATAGGGGACAGCTCCTACGAGCAGTACTTC	CASSIGDSSYEQYF
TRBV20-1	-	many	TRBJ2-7	TGCAGTGCTAGAGATGATGGGACGGCTGCCTACGAGCAGTACTTC	CSARDDGTAAYEQYF
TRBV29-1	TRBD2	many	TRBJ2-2	TGCAGCGTTCCCACGGCTCCGGGACTAGCGGGGGGGACCGGGGAGCTGTTTTTT	CSVPTAPGLAGGTGELFF
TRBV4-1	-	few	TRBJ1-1	TGCGCCAGCAGCCGCCGGGATCTGAACACTGAAGCTTTCTTT	CASSRRDLNTEAFF
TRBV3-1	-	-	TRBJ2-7	TGTGCCAGCAGCCTGATGGCAGGTCCCTACGAGCAGTACTTC	CASSLMAGPYEQYF
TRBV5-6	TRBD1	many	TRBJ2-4	TGTGCCAGCAGCTTCGCCGACAGGGCCGTTAAACTAGCCAAAAACATTCAGTACTTC	CASSFADRAVKLAKNIQYF